This T cell receptor beta chain was recorded in a study of siplizumab effects on memory and regulatory T cells. Method: immunoSEQ multiplex PCR; TCRdb's copy keeps in-frame clones and lacks some. The sample has about 60,000 clones, over 65% seen once; the top ten hold around 3.8%. A note on this clone: Its antigen is still unknown.

Study outcomes and limitations: Proliferating Tregs' suppressive function in siplizumab cultures went unconfirmed.

The germline CDR1 and CDR2 sequences are SGHNT and YYREEE (reference sequence). V was pared by 3 bases and J by 6 bases, with 4 bases of the junction left unmatched. This CDR3 is 14 amino acids long. This TCR was sampled from a human donor in good health. V usage is TRBV5-4 and J usage is TRBJ2-1, with TRBD1 identical over 9 bases. Sample: memory CD4+ T cells sorted from blood. The DNA of the CDR3 is TGTGCCAGCAGCTCACAGGGGGCGGTCAATGAGCAGTTCTTC. Translated, it gives CASSSQGAVNEQFF.